The 15 T cell receptor beta chains in this list originate from one sample, sequenced in a study of blood T cells in healthy people across ages. The use of a sample-barcoded 5' primer and a J-beta primer mix characterized a second PCR of roughly 6 to 11 cycles. TCRdb processed the 5' RACE reads anew with MiXCR; each CDR3 protein has one entry. The table has about 830,000 distinct CDR3 sequences, 62% seen once. Sequenced input: blood. The receptors were gathered from a man aged 25-45 years in good health.

This clonotype was counted between two and nine times. This chain links TRBV20-1 with TRBJ2-7; possibly TRBD1 or TRBD2 for D (7 bases each). The CDR3 covers 13 residues. Trimming shortened V by 6 bases and J by 1 base, and 13 bases separated the two germline ends. Germline values: CDR1 DFQATT, CDR2 SNEGSKA (reference sequence). CDR3 in amino acids: CSAAGQYSYEQYF. The CDR3 DNA follows: TGCAGTGCAGCGGGACAGTATTCCTACGAGCAGTACTTC.

V gene TRBV6-4 combines with J gene TRBJ2-3; D assignment may be TRBD1 or TRBD2 (6 bases each). The CDR3 covers 15 residues. CDR1 and CDR2 from the germline V gene are MRHNA and SNTAGT. V was shortened by 4 bases and J by 3 bases, with 14 bases between the two germline ends. The CDR3 sequence: CASSARGDGTDTQYF. In nucleotides, the CDR3 is TGTGCCAGCAGTGCGAGGGGGGATGGAACAGATACGCAGTATTTT.

The chain uses TRBV10-3 and TRBJ2-3; 10 nucleotides agree with TRBD1. CDR3 length: 14 amino acids. The J segment lost 4 bases and the V segment lost 7 bases, leaving 5 bases of the junction unmatched. Germline CDR1 is ENHRY and CDR2 is SYGVKD. The CDR3 DNA is TGTGCCATCACCGGGACAGGGGAGTCAGATACGCAGTATTTT. Translating gives CAITGTGESDTQYF.

The J gene is TRBJ1-2, the V gene TRBV4-3; possible D gene TRBD1, 6 bases. This CDR3 has 14 amino acids. V dropped 8 bases and J dropped 6 bases, with 19 bases sitting between them. In germline, CDR1 is LGHNA, CDR2 YSLEER. The CDR3, as DNA: TGCGCCAGCCGGACGGGGGGGCGAACGGATGGCTACACCTTC. Its translation: CASRTGGRTDGYTF.

This clonotype showed up just a few times. This chain uses TRBV7-9 with TRBJ1-4; D call uncertain. The CDR3 is 11 residues long. Germline V gene lookup returns CDR1 SEHNR and CDR2 FQNEAQ (reference sequence). The V end was cut by 2 bases, the J end by 7 bases, with 2 bases between. The CDR3 reads CASSLTEKLFF. CDR3 bases: TGTGCCAGCAGCTTAACTGAAAAACTGTTTTTT.

The V call is TRBV6-6, the J call TRBJ2-1; the D gene could be TRBD1 or TRBD2 (5 bases each). The CDR3 is 16 amino acids. The V and J ends lost 4 bases and 1 base respectively, with 14 bases between them. In germline, CDR1 is MNHNY, CDR2 SVGAGI (reference sequence). CDR3 DNA: TGTGCCAGCAGTTCCCTAGGGGAGCGTTCCTACAATGAGCAGTTCTTC. Encoded protein: CASSSLGERSYNEQFF.

This clonotype showed up just once. CDR3 in amino acids: CASSVGAANSYEQYF. In DNA form, the CDR3 reads TGTGCCAGCAGCGTAGGTGCAGCGAACTCCTACGAGCAGTACTTC. V gene TRBV9 combines with J gene TRBJ2-7; D call uncertain. The CDR3 extends over 15 amino acids. Between the trimmed V and J ends, which lost 0 bases and 0 bases, there was a span of 10 bases. The germline gives CDR1 SGDLS, CDR2 YYNGEE.

The chain is built from TRBV12-3 or TRBV12-4 and TRBJ2-6; possible D gene TRBD1, 6 bases. The CDR3 is 15 amino acids. V shed 6 bases and J shed 2 bases, with 11 bases lying between them. This CDR3 is CASRAPGAGANVLTF. The CDR3 DNA reads as TGTGCCAGCAGAGCTCCAGGGGCTGGGGCCAACGTCCTGACTTTC.

This clonotype has a handful of counts. V gene TRBV7-9 combines with J gene TRBJ2-5; no firm D call. Trimming cost V 2 bases and J 2 bases, with 6 bases left between them. The CDR3 extends over 13 amino acids. Germline CDR1 is SEHNR and CDR2 is FQNEAQ (reference sequence). The CDR3 loop reads CASSLSPQETQYF. The CDR3 DNA sequence: TGTGCCAGCAGCTTATCACCACAAGAGACCCAGTACTTC.

CDR3 residues: CAISVLAEADTQYF. CDR3 coding DNA: TGTGCCATCAGTGTACTAGCGGAGGCAGATACGCAGTATTTT. The chain is built from TRBV10-3 and TRBJ2-3, with 8 bases aligning to TRBD2. Trimming took 4 bases from V and 4 from J; bases not matched to a gene: 4. Germline CDR1 ENHRY, CDR2 SYGVKD. This CDR3 has 14 residues.

The chain couples TRBV4-3 to TRBJ1-2; D may be TRBD1 (6 bases). The CDR3 length is 15 residues. Germline V lookup: CDR1 LGHNA, CDR2 YSLEER. Trimming took 5 bases from V and 0 from J, leaving 13 bases between them. Here the CDR3 reads CASSLRQAPNYGYTF. CDR3 in DNA: TGCGCCAGCAGCTTAAGACAGGCCCCTAACTATGGCTACACCTTC.

The V and J genes are TRBV7-2 and TRBJ1-4; weak D call: TRBD1 (5 bases). The CDR3 consists of 16 residues. Germline CDR1 is SGHTA and CDR2 is FQGNSA. With 1 base removed from V and 4 bases from J, the gap between germline ends came to 13 bases. The CDR3 reads CASSLGGGALNEKLFF. CDR3 DNA sequence: TGTGCCAGCAGCTTAGGGGGCGGGGCCCTTAATGAAAAACTGTTTTTT. Complete variable domain (other parts from reference TRBV7-2 and TRBJ1-4): GAGVSQSPSNKVTEKGKDVELRCDPISGHTALYWYRQSLGQGLEFLIYFQGNSAPDKSGLPSDRFSAERTGGSVSTLTIQRTQQEDSAVYLCASSLGGGALNEKLFFGSGTQLSVL.

The chain couples TRBV6-5 to TRBJ2-1; 11 nucleotides agree with TRBD2. V trimming: 4 bases; J trimming: 8 bases; junction bases outside the gene matches: 16. The CDR3 loop spans 18 amino acids. Germline V CDR1 and CDR2: MNHEY, SVGAGI. The CDR3 protein is CASSSSLAGGPELDEQFF. In DNA form, the CDR3 reads TGTGCCAGCAGTTCCTCGTTAGCGGGGGGGCCAGAGTTGGATGAGCAGTTCTTC.

The V gene is TRBV28, the J gene TRBJ2-3; 9 bases are shared with TRBD2. CDR1 MDHEN and CDR2 SYDVKM come from the germline V gene. This CDR3 has 15 residues. After removal of 6 bases from V and 4 bases from J, the junction contained 8 bases not matched to a gene. The CDR3 DNA reads TGTGCCAGCAGCTTACCGGGACTAGCATCAGATACGCAGTATTTT. Translation: CASSLPGLASDTQYF.

This clonotype was picked up a small number of times. The chain links TRBV3-1 to TRBJ2-6; D gene uncertain. This CDR3 has 15 amino acids. Germline CDR1 reads LGHDT; CDR2 reads YNNKEL (reference sequence). V was trimmed by 0 bases and J by 0 bases, leaving 3 bases between them. CDR3 nucleotides: TGTGCCAGCAGCCAAGATACCTCTGGGGCCAACGTCCTGACTTTC. Residues: CASSQDTSGANVLTF.